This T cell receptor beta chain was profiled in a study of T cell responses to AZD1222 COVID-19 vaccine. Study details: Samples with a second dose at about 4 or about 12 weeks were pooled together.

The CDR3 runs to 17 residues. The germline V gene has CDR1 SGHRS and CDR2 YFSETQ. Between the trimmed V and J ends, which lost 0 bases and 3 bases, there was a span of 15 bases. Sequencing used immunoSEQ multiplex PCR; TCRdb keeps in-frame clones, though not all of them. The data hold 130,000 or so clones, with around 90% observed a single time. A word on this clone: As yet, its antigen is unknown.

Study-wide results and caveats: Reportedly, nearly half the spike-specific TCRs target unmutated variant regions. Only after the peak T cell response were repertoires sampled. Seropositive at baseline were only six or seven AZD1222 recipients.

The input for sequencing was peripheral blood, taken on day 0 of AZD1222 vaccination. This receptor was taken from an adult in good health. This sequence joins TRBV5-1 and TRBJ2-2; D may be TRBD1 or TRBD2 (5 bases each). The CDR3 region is CASSLAAVGDHTGELFF. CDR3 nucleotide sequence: TGCGCCAGCAGCTTGGCGGCTGTAGGGGACCACACCGGGGAGCTGTTTTTT. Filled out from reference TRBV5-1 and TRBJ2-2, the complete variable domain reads KAGVTQTPRYLIKTRGQQVTLSCSPISGHRSVSWYQQTPGQGLQFLFEYFSETQRNKGNFPGRFSGRQFSNSRSEMNVSTLELGDSALYLCASSLAAVGDHTGELFFGEGSRLTVL.